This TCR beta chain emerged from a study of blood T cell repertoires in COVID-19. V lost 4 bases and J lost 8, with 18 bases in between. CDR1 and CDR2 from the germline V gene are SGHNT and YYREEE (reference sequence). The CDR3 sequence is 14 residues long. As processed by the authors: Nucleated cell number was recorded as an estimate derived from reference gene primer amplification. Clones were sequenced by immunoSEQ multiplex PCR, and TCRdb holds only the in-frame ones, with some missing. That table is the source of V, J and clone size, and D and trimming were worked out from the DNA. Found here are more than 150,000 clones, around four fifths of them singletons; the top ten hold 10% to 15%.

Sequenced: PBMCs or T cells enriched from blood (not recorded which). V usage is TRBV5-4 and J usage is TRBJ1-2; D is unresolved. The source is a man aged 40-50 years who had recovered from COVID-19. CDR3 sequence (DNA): TGTGCCAGCAGCCCATCGACATCCTTACGGGGCTACACCTTC. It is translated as CASSPSTSLRGYTF.